A selection of T cell receptor beta chains follows, all from one sample in a study of T cells expressing NK-cell markers. From its re-call of the 5' RACE reads, TCRdb lists each CDR3 protein once, without DNA. The sample's table shows hundreds of thousands of distinct CDR3 sequences. Material: blood T cells: a sorted CD56 or NKG2C T cell subset, CD4+ or CD8+ T cells, or bulk PBMC T cells (not recorded which). Receptors were obtained from a woman aged 18 to 69 in good health. Each CDR3 is given with its conserved first and last residue.

j_call v_call cdr3_aa
TRBJ1-5 TRBV12-3/TRBV12-4 CASSFGQGGQQPQHF
TRBJ2-2 TRBV7-9 CASRTDRQNTGELFF
TRBJ2-3 TRBV20-1 CSASGPGFLLGHITDTQYF
TRBJ1-3 TRBV5-5 CASSLDRGNTIYF
TRBJ1-2 TRBV18 CASSPLRDREGSGYTF
TRBJ1-4 TRBV29-1 CSVSSRVGEKLFF
TRBJ1-1 TRBV20-1 CSAVSGSNTEAFF
TRBJ2-1 TRBV28 CASNHGTSVDNEQFF
TRBJ2-1 TRBV20-1 CSAIELGREGLNNEQFF
TRBJ1-5 TRBV18 CASSPSGTPSNQPQHF
TRBJ2-7 TRBV7-9 CASSLGVVETYEQYF
TRBJ2-1 TRBV9 CASSGGQGPPREQFF
TRBJ2-3 TRBV29-1 CSGGLPAGSIGQYF
TRBJ2-3 TRBV5-1 CASSSRGAVTDTQYF
TRBJ2-4 TRBV20-1 CSAVRDRGQENIQYF
TRBJ2-5 TRBV7-3 CASSPGTSGGKETQYF
TRBJ1-1 TRBV12-3/TRBV12-4 CASSFDGYTEAFF
TRBJ1-1 TRBV5-1 CASSLRAGDGTEAFF
TRBJ2-7 TRBV6-1 CASRSSGRSYEQYF
TRBJ2-3 TRBV5-1 CASSLVGGANTQYF
TRBJ2-7 TRBV4-3 CASSQVFEGRSPEQYF
TRBJ2-1 TRBV7-2 CASSLELLAGGDEQFF
TRBJ1-6 TRBV27 CASSLSRTMGSPLHF
TRBJ2-3 TRBV5-6 CASSLGQRTDTQYF
TRBJ2-1 TRBV10-3 CAIRRQGSDNEQFF
TRBJ2-3 TRBV29-1 CSIRGDRDTDTQYF
TRBJ2-5 TRBV7-9 CASSPAGETQYF
TRBJ2-7 TRBV4-3 CASSLDPEGGEQYF
TRBJ1-4 TRBV5-1 CASSVTGGAYEKLFF
TRBJ1-5 TRBV28 CASSFLTTNQPQHF
TRBJ2-3 TRBV11-2 CASSTKNTQYF
TRBJ2-1 TRBV11-3 CASSAGGFNHEQFF
TRBJ1-6 TRBV4-3 CASSAVQGSTSPLHF
TRBJ2-7 TRBV7-3 CASSVTYSGRARDEQYF
TRBJ2-7 TRBV10-3 CAISGPGQGVVF
TRBJ1-4 TRBV5-8 CASSFEGAREKLFF
TRBJ2-5 TRBV29-1 CSIRRGETQYF
TRBJ2-7 TRBV28 CASSLQLYEQYF
TRBJ2-3 TRBV9 CASSVAVTDTQYF
TRBJ2-7 TRBV5-1 CASSLAQGVGSYEQYF
TRBJ2-7 TRBV4-3 CASSHLTAGGPYEQYF
TRBJ1-1 TRBV5-1 CASSLGPQGTLNTEAFF
TRBJ1-2 TRBV28 CASTSGGEALGYTF
TRBJ2-5 TRBV11-3 CASSLGVRRGQETQYF
TRBJ1-1 TRBV5-4 CASSPPTGRASTEAFF
TRBJ2-3 TRBV10-1 CASSAVTDTQYF
TRBJ2-2 TRBV20-1 CSARSGGRTGELFF
TRBJ2-1 TRBV20-1 CSALRTLNEQFF
TRBJ2-3 TRBV11-2 CASSQHLTDTQYF
TRBJ2-1 TRBV2 CARGGVGNNEQFF